What follows are 25 T cell receptor beta chains derived from one specimen sequenced in a study of shared clonotypes between healthy human individuals. Measured with immunoSEQ multiplex PCR; TCRdb has only the in-frame clones, and not every one. The sample yields 2 million to 2.5 million clones, 85% to 95% seen once. Sample: naive CD4+ T cells from PBMCs. Noted subset: CD45RA+ positively selected. These receptors originate from a man in his late teens or twenties in good health. Some clones in this sample may be carry-over from other donors' samples.

This chain uses TRBV4-1 with TRBJ2-2, with D uncertain. Trimming removed 0 bases at V and 1 base at J, with 12 bases between. This CDR3 has 17 residues. Germline V gene sequence: CDR1 MGHRA, CDR2 YSYEKL. The DNA of the CDR3 is TGCGCCAGCAGCCAAGATCAGGCAGCGAGGAACACCGGGGAGCTGTTTTTT. This gives the protein CASSQDQAARNTGELFF.

The rearrangement uses TRBV6-6 and TRBJ1-5; 7 nucleotides agree with TRBD1. This CDR3 is built from 15 residues. The germline CDR1 and CDR2 sequences are MNHNY and SVGAGI (reference sequence). V lost 6 bases to trimming and J lost 0 bases; unmatched junction nucleotides: 5. The CDR3 loop is CASRTQGSSNQPQHF. CDR3 nucleotides: TGTGCCAGCAGAACACAGGGGTCTAGCAATCAGCCCCAGCATTTT.

About this clone itself: At the DNA level, this CDR3 is encoded by other sequences in the same sample as well. The V gene is TRBV10-3, the J gene TRBJ2-7, with D perhaps TRBD1 (5 bases). The germline V gene has CDR1 ENHRY and CDR2 SYGVKD. The CDR3 has 14 amino acids. The V gene lost 1 base and the J gene lost 1 base, with 8 bases spanning the gap. CDR3 loop: CAISEWGVSYEQYF. The DNA for the CDR3 is TGTGCCATCAGTGAGTGGGGCGTTTCCTACGAGCAGTACTTC.

This chain uses TRBV5-1 with TRBJ1-2, with D hard to call. This CDR3 is 16 amino acids long. The germline V gene encodes CDR1 SGHRS and CDR2 YFSETQ. Trimming shortened V by 0 bases and J by 1 base, and 13 bases separated the two germline ends. The CDR3 region is CASSLVPQADNYGYTF. CDR3 bases: TGCGCCAGCAGCTTGGTCCCCCAGGCTGATAACTATGGCTACACCTTC.

The rearrangement joins TRBV10-2 to TRBJ2-2, with 7 positions matching TRBD1. Germline loops: CDR1 WSHSY, CDR2 SAAADI. The CDR3 has 15 residues. V shed 6 bases and J 4 bases; nucleotides not matched to a gene: 8. In nucleotides, the CDR3 is TGCGCCAGCAGAACAGGGGCGAGTGGCACCGGGGAGCTGTTTTTT. It translates to CASRTGASGTGELFF.

The chain is built from TRBV27 and TRBJ2-5, with TRBD2 matching over 15 bases. Per the germline V gene, CDR1 is MNHEY and CDR2 is SMNVEV (reference sequence). Losses at the gene ends were 4 bases for V and 7 bases for J; bases not matched to a gene: 4. The CDR3 is made up of 15 amino acids. The CDR3 coding sequence is TGTGCCAGCAGTTGGACTAGCGGGAGGGCCGGGACCCAGTACTTC. This sequence encodes CASSWTSGRAGTQYF.

CDR3 sequence reads: CASSPRHLDNQPQHF. CDR3 DNA sequence: TGTGCCAGCAGTCCCCGACATTTAGACAATCAGCCCCAGCATTTT. The chain employs TRBV27 and TRBJ1-5, with D unresolved. The length of the CDR3 is 15 residues. The germline V gene has CDR1 MNHEY and CDR2 SMNVEV (reference sequence). V was clipped by 5 bases and J by 3 bases, with 14 bases between them.

The chain has TRBV7-6 and TRBJ2-5; 7 bases align to TRBD2. V was clipped by 5 bases and J by 1 base; unmatched bases: 16. This CDR3 is 18 amino acids long. Looked up from germline, CDR1 is SGHVS and CDR2 is FNYEAQ. The DNA of the CDR3 is TGTGCCAGCAGCCCACTAGTTTGGGTGACTAGCCTCCAAGAGACCCAGTACTTC. It specifies CASSPLVWVTSLQETQYF.

The V and J genes are TRBV15 and TRBJ2-5; D gene ambiguous. The end of the DNA aligns better with TRBJ2-7, so the J call may be wrong. This CDR3 has 13 amino acids. Germline V lookup: CDR1 LNHNV, CDR2 YYDKDF (reference sequence). The DNA for the CDR3 is TGTGCCACCAGCAGGGACGGAACCTACGAGCAGTACTTC. Translation gives CATSRDGTYEQYF.

This chain connects TRBV11-2 to TRBJ2-7, with no clear D. Per germline, CDR1 SGHAT and CDR2 FQNNGV. The CDR3 consists of 15 residues. The V gene lost 2 bases and the J gene lost 0 bases, with 11 bases spanning the gap. In DNA, the CDR3 is TGTGCCAGCAGCTTATCGACGGACCTCTCCTACGAGCAGTACTTC. Translation gives CASSLSTDLSYEQYF.

The rearrangement uses TRBV7-3 and TRBJ2-5, with TRBD2 matching over 12 bases. The CDR3 runs to 18 residues. The V gene's germline CDR1 is SGHTA and CDR2 FQGTGA. The V segment lost 5 bases and the J segment 5 bases; nucleotides outside the gene matches: 15. The CDR3 loop reads CASSAADPTSGSVETQYF. CDR3 nucleotides: TGTGCCAGCAGCGCAGCCGACCCGACTAGCGGGAGCGTTGAGACCCAGTACTTC.

V usage is TRBV6-1 and J usage is TRBJ1-3; D is undetermined. Trimming stripped 6 bases from V and 3 bases from J, with 15 bases between. The CDR3 runs 15 residues. The germline V gene encodes CDR1 MNHNS and CDR2 SASEGT. The CDR3 sequence is CASRPLVPGGNTIYF. The CDR3, as DNA: TGTGCCAGCAGGCCCCTAGTTCCCGGTGGAAACACCATATATTTT.

The sample holds a few counts of this clone. The V and J genes are TRBV7-9 and TRBJ1-1, with D unclear. Germline assignment: CDR1 SEHNR and CDR2 FQNEAQ (reference sequence). The CDR3 is made up of 15 amino acids. The germline V and J ends were trimmed by 4 bases and 4 bases, with 16 bases remaining between them. The CDR3 coding sequence is TGTGCCAGCAGCTCCGCTGCGGCCTATGTCACTGAAGCTTTCTTT. Encoded protein: CASSSAAAYVTEAFF. Complete variable domain (other parts from reference TRBV7-9 and TRBJ1-1): DTGVSQNPRHKITKRGQNVTFRCDPISEHNRLYWYRQTLGQGPEFLTYFQNEAQLEKSRLLSDRFSAERPKGSFSTLEIQRTEQGDSAMYLCASSSAAAYVTEAFFGQGTRLTVV.

This clone was found a few times. The chain uses TRBV19 and TRBJ2-1; TRBD2 is a possible D gene (6 bases). This CDR3 has 13 residues. V dropped 4 bases and J dropped 4 bases, with 8 bases sitting between them. Germline loops: CDR1 LNHDA, CDR2 SQIVND (reference sequence). The chain's CDR3 is CASSSSGYNEQFF. CDR3 in DNA: TGTGCCAGTAGTAGTAGCGGATACAATGAGCAGTTCTTC.

This clone appeared a single time. The chain employs TRBV10-3 and TRBJ2-1; 7 bases match TRBD1. Trimming took 11 bases from V and 5 from J; bases not matched to a gene: 3. CDR1 and CDR2 from the germline V gene are ENHRY and SYGVKD. The CDR3 loop spans 11 amino acids. CDR3: CASGTDNEQFF. In nucleotides, the CDR3 is TGTGCCTCGGGGACAGACAATGAGCAGTTCTTC.

The chain has TRBV7-9 and TRBJ1-2; D not resolved. The CDR3 is 14 amino acids. Trimming cost V 3 bases and J 4 bases, with 12 bases left between them. Germline values: CDR1 SEHNR, CDR2 FQNEAQ (reference sequence). CDR3: CASSFQESGYGYTF. The CDR3 bases are TGTGCCAGCAGCTTTCAGGAATCTGGCTATGGCTACACCTTC. Together with reference TRBV7-9 and TRBJ1-2, the CDR3 gives the full variable domain: DTGVSQNPRHKITKRGQNVTFRCDPISEHNRLYWYRQTLGQGPEFLTYFQNEAQLEKSRLLSDRFSAERPKGSFSTLEIQRTEQGDSAMYLCASSFQESGYGYTFGSGTRLTVV.

The CDR3 protein is CASSRGVSRTTHEANEKLFF. In nucleotides, the CDR3 is TGTGCCAGCAGCCGTGGGGTCTCTAGGACAACCCATGAGGCTAATGAAAAACTGTTTTTT. J is TRBJ1-4 and V is TRBV7-7; possible D gene TRBD1, 5 bases. The CDR3 length is 20 residues. Trimming cost V 5 bases and J 3 bases, with 28 bases left between them. CDR1 and CDR2 from the germline V gene are SSHAT and FNYEAQ (reference sequence).

This clone was seen once. The chain is built from TRBV28 and TRBJ2-4, with a possible D match to TRBD2 (5 bases). CDR1 is MDHEN and CDR2 is SYDVKM in the germline V gene. The V end lost 6 bases, the J end lost 7 bases, and 16 bases lay between the germline ends. This CDR3 is built from 14 residues. CDR3 protein: CASRTRVERNIQYF. As DNA, the CDR3 is TGTGCCAGCAGGACGAGGGTGGAACGGAACATTCAGTACTTC.

This chain connects TRBV28 to TRBJ1-1; no definite D call. Germline CDR1 and CDR2: MDHEN and SYDVKM. V was trimmed by 5 bases and J by 4 bases, leaving 14 bases between them. The CDR3 is made up of 14 amino acids. The CDR3 bases are TGTGCCAGCAGTCCTCCGCCCTGGGGCACTGAAGCTTTCTTT. Its protein is CASSPPPWGTEAFF.

CDR3 DNA: TGTGCCGGCTCAGATGTGTCACGCAATCAGCCCCAGCATTTT. It translates to CAGSDVSRNQPQHF. The genes are TRBV19 and TRBJ1-5, with no clear D. Germline-derived CDR1 and CDR2 are LNHDA and SQIVND (reference sequence). The ends were cut back, 11 bases at V and 2 bases at J, with 16 bases in the middle. This CDR3 has 14 amino acids.

In the case of this clone: The sample holds other DNA sequences that translate to the same CDR3. The gene calls are TRBV28 and TRBJ2-7; maybe TRBD1 (5 bases). CDR1 and CDR2 (germline): MDHEN, SYDVKM. CDR3 length: 14 amino acids. V was pared by 3 bases and J by 2 bases, with 11 bases between. The CDR3 spells CASSLGQGAYEQYF. CDR3 in DNA: TGTGCCAGCAGTTTGGGGCAGGGCGCCTACGAGCAGTACTTC.

The rearrangement joins TRBV5-1 to TRBJ2-1; 7 nucleotides agree with TRBD2. In germline, CDR1 is SGHRS, CDR2 YFSETQ. The CDR3 runs 16 residues. V was clipped by 4 bases and J by 5 bases; unmatched bases: 12. As DNA, the CDR3 is TGCGCCAGCAGCGCAGGGACTACCACCACCAACAATGAGCAGTTCTTC. This translates into CASSAGTTTTNNEQFF.

The V call is TRBV28, the J call TRBJ2-6, with no clear D. The CDR3 contains 15 residues. V lost 5 bases to trimming and J lost 2 bases, with 10 bases between them. From germline, CDR1 is MDHEN and CDR2 SYDVKM. The CDR3 nucleotides are TGTGCCAGCAGTCCTCGGTCGGCTGGGGCCAACGTCCTGACTTTC. Amino acids: CASSPRSAGANVLTF.

This clone showed up just once. The V gene is TRBV10-3, the J gene TRBJ2-2, with unresolved D. Germline CDR1 is ENHRY and CDR2 is SYGVKD. The CDR3 covers 14 residues. V gave up 1 base and J gave up 1 base, with 4 bases separating them. The CDR3 reads CAISEFRNTGELFF. DNA for the CDR3: TGTGCCATCAGTGAGTTTAGGAACACCGGGGAGCTGTTTTTT.

The rearrangement uses TRBV29-1 and TRBJ2-7; TRBD1 might be the D (6 bases). The V end was cut by 5 bases, the J end by 2 bases, with 19 bases between. CDR1 is SQVTM, CDR2 ANQGSEA, per germline. This CDR3 has 15 amino acids. In DNA, the CDR3 is TGCAGCGTTTGTTTTCTTGGACAGCCGACCTACGAGCAGTACTTC. This sequence encodes CSVCFLGQPTYEQYF.